This TCR beta chain was retrieved from a study of blood T cells in healthy people across ages. The use of a sample-barcoded 5' primer and a J-beta primer mix characterized a second PCR of roughly 6 to 11 cycles. TCRdb redid the calling of the 5' RACE reads with MiXCR, one entry per CDR3 protein. This table has some 710,000 distinct CDR3 sequences, less than 60% appearing once. The sample, approximately 10 milliliters of peripheral blood, was drawn from each donor. Overall study results and limits: Aged donors had fewer naive CD4+ cells and lower diversity than long-lived donors.

As regards this clonotype: Its target is unknown.

Germline V gene data show CDR1 as MNHNY and CDR2 as SVGAGI (reference sequence). V was shortened by 2 bases and J by 13 bases, with 21 bases between the two germline ends. The CDR3 contains 15 residues. The sequenced sample was blood. This chain connects TRBV6-6 to TRBJ2-1, with D possibly matching TRBD1 (5 bases). The clonotype originates from an elderly man in good health. The CDR3 here is CASSYAQGFEETQFF. CDR3 nucleotide sequence: TGTGCCAGCAGTTACGCCCAGGGCTTTGAGGAGACCCAGTTCTTC.